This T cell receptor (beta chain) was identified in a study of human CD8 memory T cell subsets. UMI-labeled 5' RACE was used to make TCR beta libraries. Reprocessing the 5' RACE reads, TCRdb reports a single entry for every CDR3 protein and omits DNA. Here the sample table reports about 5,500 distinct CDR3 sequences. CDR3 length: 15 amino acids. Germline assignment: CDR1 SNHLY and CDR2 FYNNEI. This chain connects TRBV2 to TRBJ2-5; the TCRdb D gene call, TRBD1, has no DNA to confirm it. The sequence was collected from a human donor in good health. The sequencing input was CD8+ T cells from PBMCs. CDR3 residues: CASIPSLGGVETQYF.